The 28 T cell receptor beta chains listed next were all sequenced from one sample in a study of shared clonotypes between healthy human individuals. The table came from immunoSEQ multiplex PCR; TCRdb's copy has only in-frame clones and leaves some out. The table shows under 2,500,000 clones, with 90% to 96% occurring only once. The sample taken for sequencing was naive CD4+ T cells sorted from blood. Subset described: CD45RA+ positively selected. These receptors were taken from a man younger than 35 in good health.

The gene calls are TRBV9 and TRBJ2-7; TRBD2 agrees at 8 bases. This CDR3 is built from 16 residues. Germline CDR1 is SGDLS and CDR2 is YYNGEE. V was clipped by 0 bases and J by 7 bases; unmatched bases: 12. CDR3: CASSVGPQAGVGEQYF. The CDR3 nucleotides are TGTGCCAGCAGCGTAGGCCCCCAAGCGGGAGTTGGGGAGCAGTACTTC.

V is TRBV5-6 and J is TRBJ1-5; 7 nucleotides line up with TRBD1. Germline trimming cut 0 bases from V and 6 bases from J; bases unmatched to any gene: 9. The germline V gene has CDR1 SGHDT and CDR2 YYEEEE. CDR3 length equals 16 residues. CDR3: CASSLGGGLQIQPQHF. CDR3 in DNA: TGTGCCAGCAGCTTGGGAGGGGGCTTACAGATTCAGCCCCAGCATTTT.

The genes are TRBV6-5 and TRBJ2-7, with TRBD1 matching 10 bases. V shed 6 bases and J 4 bases; nucleotides not matched to a gene: 9. CDR1 and CDR2 from the germline V gene are MNHEY and SVGAGI. The CDR3 loop spans 15 amino acids. Written as DNA, the CDR3 is TGTGCCAGCAGGCGGCAGGGACAGGGGTCGTACGAGCAGTACTTC. Its protein is CASRRQGQGSYEQYF.

In DNA form, the CDR3 reads TGCGCCAGCAGCTTGGATTTAGGGGACATTGAGCAGTTCTTC. Protein sequence: CASSLDLGDIEQFF. The V gene is TRBV5-1, the J gene TRBJ2-1, with D possibly being TRBD1 (6 bases). Germline assignment: CDR1 SGHRS and CDR2 YFSETQ. V shed 0 bases and J shed 9 bases, with 13 bases lying between them. The CDR3 covers 14 residues.

About this clone itself: The sample holds other DNA sequences that translate to the same CDR3. The rearrangement links TRBV6-5 to TRBJ1-6, with 8 bases identical to TRBD1. The CDR3 has 14 amino acids. The ends lost 6 bases at V and 7 bases at J; junction bases unmatched: 5. Germline CDR1 is MNHEY and CDR2 is SVGAGI. This chain's CDR3 is CASRPGTGNSPLHF. The CDR3, as DNA: TGTGCCAGCAGGCCCGGGACAGGAAATTCACCCCTCCACTTT.

The genes are TRBV19 and TRBJ1-6; 7 nucleotides align to TRBD1. The ends lost 3 bases at V and 7 bases at J; junction bases unmatched: 6. The CDR3 consists of 15 residues. CDR1 and CDR2 (germline): LNHDA, SQIVND (reference sequence). The CDR3 loop is CASSIDGQVNSPLHF. The CDR3 DNA sequence: TGTGCCAGTAGTATTGATGGACAGGTGAATTCACCCCTCCACTTT.

The V and J genes are TRBV6-4 and TRBJ1-2, with D unclear. This CDR3 contains 12 residues. The germline V gene encodes CDR1 MRHNA and CDR2 SNTAGT. Trimming shortened V by 2 bases and J by 3 bases, and 4 bases separated the two germline ends. The CDR3 nucleotides read TGTGCCAGCAGTGACGGGTACTATGGCTACACCTTC. Its protein product is CASSDGYYGYTF.

The chain uses TRBV6-6 and TRBJ2-7; no definite D call. Germline CDR1 reads MNHNY; CDR2 reads SVGAGI (reference sequence). Trimming left V 2 bases short and J 0 bases short, with 5 bases between. This CDR3 is 13 amino acids long. The chain's CDR3 is CASSYTVSYEQYF. CDR3 sequence (DNA): TGTGCCAGCAGTTACACAGTCTCCTACGAGCAGTACTTC.

Points on this clone: The sample holds other DNA sequences that translate to the same CDR3. The CDR3 DNA sequence: TGTGCCAGCAGTGAGGCCCTGAACACTGAAGCTTTCTTT. It translates to CASSEALNTEAFF. The V and J genes are TRBV6-1 and TRBJ1-1; D gene uncertain. Trimming took 3 bases from V and 0 from J, leaving 5 bases between them. The germline V gene encodes CDR1 MNHNS and CDR2 SASEGT. The length of the CDR3 is 13 residues.

CDR3 DNA: TGTGCCAGCAGGCGGGACAGGGGTGCCTACGAGCAGTACTTC. Translating it yields CASRRDRGAYEQYF. The chain links TRBV6-5 to TRBJ2-7; 10 bases match TRBD1. V lost 6 bases and J lost 2; bases outside the gene matches: 4. CDR1 and CDR2 from the germline V gene are MNHEY and SVGAGI. This CDR3 is 14 amino acids long.

The V gene is TRBV4-2, the J gene TRBJ1-1, with D tentatively TRBD1 (6 bases). From germline, CDR1 is LGHNA and CDR2 YNFKEQ. Deletions cut 4 bases from V and 12 bases from J, with 12 bases between. The CDR3 extends over 11 amino acids. The CDR3 loop reads CASSPGARSFF. DNA of the CDR3: TGTGCCAGCAGCCCGGGGGCTCGGTCTTTCTTT.

This chain uses TRBV6-1 with TRBJ2-1; 12 nucleotides align to TRBD2. Germline loops: CDR1 MNHNS, CDR2 SASEGT. This CDR3 comprises 18 residues. J gave up 8 bases and V 4 bases, and 15 bases lay outside the gene matches. DNA of the CDR3: TGTGCCAGCAGTGTCGGACTAGCGGGAATTCGGACGTACGATGAGCAGTTCTTC. Amino acid sequence: CASSVGLAGIRTYDEQFF.

The rearrangement uses TRBV7-2 and TRBJ2-3; 15 bases are a match to TRBD2. The germline V gene encodes CDR1 SGHTA and CDR2 FQGNSA. V lost 1 base and J lost 6; bases outside the gene matches: 2. There are 16 residues in the CDR3. The CDR3 DNA follows: TGTGCCAGCAGCTTAGAGGGGACTAGCGGGAGGGATACGCAGTATTTT. This encodes CASSLEGTSGRDTQYF.

This chain joins TRBV29-1 and TRBJ1-2; 7 bases fit TRBD1. V lost 4 bases and J lost 3; bases outside the gene matches: 8. Looked up from germline, CDR1 is SQVTM and CDR2 is ANQGSEA. The CDR3 is 14 residues long. The chain's CDR3 is CSVVRGQSDYGYTF. The CDR3 region has the DNA TGCAGCGTTGTAAGGGGGCAGTCGGACTATGGCTACACCTTC.

About this clone: This CDR3 is also generated by other DNA sequences in the sample. In DNA form, the CDR3 reads TGCGCCAGCAGCTTGTTGGCAGATACTGGGGAGCTGTTTTTT. It codes for CASSLLADTGELFF. This chain joins TRBV5-1 and TRBJ2-2; D is unresolved. Germline lookup yields CDR1 SGHRS and CDR2 YFSETQ. V lost 1 base to trimming and J lost 8 bases, with 12 bases between them. The CDR3 is 14 amino acids.

This sequence joins TRBV30 and TRBJ2-7, with D tentatively TRBD1 (6 bases). This CDR3 has 14 amino acids. Germline CDR1 GTSNPN, CDR2 SVGIG (reference sequence). Trimming stripped 0 bases from V and 2 bases from J, with 11 bases between. The DNA for the CDR3 is TGTGCCTGGAGTGTTGGGGGCACAACCTACGAGCAGTACTTC. Amino acids: CAWSVGGTTYEQYF.

This clone was seen only once. The chain combines TRBV9 with TRBJ1-2; D might be TRBD1 (6 bases). This CDR3 has 16 amino acids. The germline V and J ends were trimmed by 4 bases and 0 bases, with 16 bases remaining between them. Germline V lookup: CDR1 SGDLS, CDR2 YYNGEE. CDR3 residues: CASSRRWDTANYGYTF. DNA of the CDR3: TGTGCCAGCAGCAGAAGATGGGACACAGCTAACTATGGCTACACCTTC.

The rearrangement links TRBV6-1 to TRBJ2-7; 12 bases match TRBD1. This CDR3 has 15 amino acids. After removal of 7 bases from V and 4 bases from J, the junction contained 8 bases not matched to a gene. CDR1 MNHNS and CDR2 SASEGT come from the germline V gene. The CDR3 DNA reads TGTGCCAGCACAGGGGGACAGGGGGCTGAGTACGAGCAGTACTTC. It codes for CASTGGQGAEYEQYF.

This rearrangement joins TRBV7-9 to TRBJ1-1, with 8 positions matching TRBD1. Losses at the gene ends were 5 bases for V and 4 bases for J; bases not matched to a gene: 9. CDR1 SEHNR and CDR2 FQNEAQ come from the germline V gene (reference sequence). This CDR3 has 15 residues. The DNA of the CDR3 is TGTGCCAGCAGCCCCGCGGTAACAGGGGGCACTGAAGCTTTCTTT. It translates to CASSPAVTGGTEAFF. Complete variable domain (other parts from reference TRBV7-9 and TRBJ1-1): DTGVSQNPRHKITKRGQNVTFRCDPISEHNRLYWYRQTLGQGPEFLTYFQNEAQLEKSRLLSDRFSAERPKGSFSTLEIQRTEQGDSAMYLCASSPAVTGGTEAFFGQGTRLTVV.

J is TRBJ1-6 and V is TRBV11-1; a weak D match, TRBD1 (6 bases). Trimming took 0 bases from V and 10 from J, leaving 19 bases between them. Per germline, CDR1 SGHAT and CDR2 FQDESV (reference sequence). The CDR3 loop spans 17 amino acids. For the CDR3, the DNA is TGTGCCAGCAGCTTAGCGGCACTAGAAAGGGGGTACTCACCCCTCCACTTT. It encodes CASSLAALERGYSPLHF.

Written as DNA, the CDR3 is TGTGCCAGCTCACCAGGGATTGAGAGCAATCAGCCCCAGCATTTT. Its translation: CASSPGIESNQPQHF. The genes are TRBV18 and TRBJ1-5; D is undetermined. Germline CDR1 is KGHSH and CDR2 is LQKENI. Trimming removed 2 bases at V and 1 base at J, with 9 bases between. This CDR3 spans 15 amino acids.

The chain employs TRBV6-6 and TRBJ1-1; TRBD1 matches at 9 bases. CDR1 is MNHNY and CDR2 is SVGAGI in the germline V gene (reference sequence). The CDR3 is 15 amino acids. The ends lost 7 bases at V and 0 bases at J; junction bases unmatched: 6. Here the CDR3 reads CASIQTGGVNTEAFF. The CDR3 region has the DNA TGTGCCAGCATCCAAACAGGGGGCGTGAACACTGAAGCTTTCTTT.

The J gene is TRBJ1-4, the V gene TRBV10-1; no definite D call. Germline V gene sequence: CDR1 WNHNN, CDR2 SYGVQD (reference sequence). Between the trimmed V and J ends, which lost 2 bases and 5 bases, there was a span of 9 bases. This CDR3 contains 14 residues. DNA of the CDR3: TGCGCCAGCAGTGAGGGGATGTGGAATGAAAAACTGTTTTTT. Amino acids: CASSEGMWNEKLFF.

The chain has TRBV6-1 and TRBJ2-3; TRBD1 matches 8 bases. Germline CDR1 reads MNHNS; CDR2 reads SASEGT. J was trimmed by 3 bases and V by 4 bases; bases with no gene match: 6. The CDR3 is 15 residues long. The CDR3 here is CASSGGQGWTDTQYF. In DNA form, the CDR3 reads TGTGCCAGCAGTGGAGGACAGGGCTGGACAGATACGCAGTATTTT.

The chain employs TRBV27 and TRBJ2-1, with 11 bases lining up with TRBD2. The germline gives CDR1 MNHEY, CDR2 SMNVEV (reference sequence). There are 16 residues in the CDR3. V lost 1 base and J lost 7; bases outside the gene matches: 6. The DNA for the CDR3 is TGTGCCAGCAGTTTATTTCTAGCGGGAGGTCAAAATGAGCAGTTCTTC. It codes for CASSLFLAGGQNEQFF.

The chain links TRBV28 to TRBJ2-4, with no clear D. CDR3 length equals 14 residues. Trimming shortened V by 4 bases and J by 6 bases, and 13 bases separated the two germline ends. CDR1 and CDR2 (germline): MDHEN, SYDVKM. The CDR3 loop reads CASSYVLRGNIQYF. CDR3 in DNA: TGTGCCAGCAGTTACGTGTTACGCGGAAACATTCAGTACTTC.

The count of this clone is one. This chain joins TRBV7-9 and TRBJ2-1; D is possibly TRBD1 (5 bases). V lost 5 bases and J lost 1, with 18 bases in between. Germline-derived CDR1 and CDR2 are SEHNR and FQNEAQ (reference sequence). This CDR3 has 17 amino acids. The CDR3 spells CASSPKQTDPSYNEQFF. The CDR3 nucleotides are TGTGCCAGCAGCCCAAAACAGACAGACCCGTCCTACAATGAGCAGTTCTTC.

The chain has TRBV10-3 and TRBJ2-3; weak D call: TRBD1 (6 bases). The CDR3 loop spans 14 amino acids. Germline lookup yields CDR1 ENHRY and CDR2 SYGVKD. Trimming stripped 6 bases from V and 4 bases from J, with 14 bases between. CDR3 in DNA: TGTGCCATCAGCCCGACAGGAAACCCAGATACGCAGTATTTT. Translating it yields CAISPTGNPDTQYF.